Below, 5 T cell receptor beta chains from the same sample are listed, as sequenced in a study of blood T cell repertoires in COVID-19. Data came from immunoSEQ multiplex PCR; TCRdb stores just in-frame clones and leaves some out. The data show under 150,000 clones, more than 70% seen once. Source material: peripheral blood. These TCRs come from a human donor in a cohort sampled during active COVID-19.

The chain links TRBV5-5 to TRBJ2-3; D gene ambiguous. The germline CDR1 and CDR2 sequences are SGHKS and YYEKEE (reference sequence). The CDR3 totals 14 residues. V lost 3 bases, J lost 2 bases, and 10 bases lay in between. The CDR3 loop is CASSSGRNTDTQYF. The DNA of the CDR3 is TGTGCCAGCAGCTCAGGAAGGAACACAGATACGCAGTATTTT.

The chain uses TRBV6-6 and TRBJ2-1, with 9 bases identical to TRBD1. V was pared by 6 bases and J by 7 bases, with 10 bases of the junction left unmatched. The CDR3 is made up of 15 amino acids. The germline V gene has CDR1 MNHNY and CDR2 SVGAGI (reference sequence). Here the CDR3 DNA reads TGTGCCAGCAGCCAGGGACAGGGTTTTTGGAATGAGCAGTTCTTC. Its translation is CASSQGQGFWNEQFF.

The chain recombines TRBV30 with TRBJ1-5; TRBD1 agrees at 8 bases. Germline V gene sequence: CDR1 GTSNPN, CDR2 SVGIG (reference sequence). With V trimmed by 8 bases and J by 6 bases, 9 bases remained unmatched. The CDR3 loop spans 13 amino acids. The CDR3 sequence: CAIRQGNGQPQHF. The CDR3, as DNA: TGTGCCATTCGACAGGGGAACGGTCAGCCCCAGCATTTT.

The chain carries TRBV6-2 or TRBV6-3 and TRBJ2-3, with 9 bases lining up with TRBD2. The V and J ends lost 5 bases and 0 bases, in that order; junction bases with no gene match: 12. This CDR3 region has 18 residues. Germline V gives CDR1 MNHEY, CDR2 SVGEGT. The CDR3 protein is CASSKRGLAPISTDTQYF. The CDR3 DNA sequence: TGTGCCAGCAGTAAGCGCGGACTAGCGCCGATTAGCACAGATACGCAGTATTTT.

The chain has TRBV7-3 and TRBJ2-1, with 8 bases fitting TRBD2. Germline CDR1 is SGHTA and CDR2 is FQGTGA. V lost 4 bases, J lost 4 bases, and 9 bases stayed unmatched. The CDR3 covers 16 residues. In DNA, the CDR3 is TGTGCCAGCAGCTCACGGGCGGGACTAGATTACAATGAGCAGTTCTTC. Its protein product is CASSSRAGLDYNEQFF.